This paragraph covers one TCR beta chain sequence. The sample belongs to a study of blood T cell repertoires in COVID-19. Recruits, aged about 18 to 95 years, lived in approximately 26 US areas. Which cohort a participant joined came from the clinical history participants gave. Resolution of symptoms, clearance, or two negative PCRs was present in recovered Cohort 3 donors. Under the authors' procedure: Amplification of reference gene primers was used by the study to estimate nucleated cell counts. Generated by immunoSEQ multiplex PCR, the TCRdb table keeps only in-frame clones and is missing some. Clonal size and the V and J genes are those of that table, whereas D and trimming came from the DNA. The sample includes around 120,000 clones, around 88% of them seen just once. Germline V CDR1 and CDR2: SGDLS, YYNGEE. V dropped 0 bases and J dropped 2; count of bases not matched to a gene: 5. The length of the CDR3 is 16 residues.

This receptor was identified in a woman aged 50 to 60 who had recovered from COVID-19. Sequencing used PBMCs or T cells enriched from blood (not recorded which). The chain carries TRBV9 and TRBJ2-3, with 8 bases that match TRBD2. CDR3 amino acids: CASSVDLAGITDTQYF. The CDR3 DNA reads TGTGCCAGCAGCGTAGATCTAGCGGGTATCACAGATACGCAGTATTTT. Looking up the rest from reference TRBV9 and TRBJ2-3 gives the full variable domain: DSGVTQTPKHLITATGQRVTLRCSPRSGDLSVYWYQQSLDQGLQFLIQYYNGEERAKGNILERFSAQQFPDLHSELNLSSLELGDSALYFCASSVDLAGITDTQYFGPGTRLTVL.